This T cell receptor beta chain comes out of a study of siplizumab effects on memory and regulatory T cells. Overall study findings and caveats: Siplizumab, the agent tested, significantly reduced alloreactive sequences traceable to unstimulated CD4+ memory cells. Suppressive capability of dividing Tregs from siplizumab cultures went unverified. Where siplizumab was present, mappable alloreactive CD4+ clones averaged approximately 70% Treg-derived, compared with 26.9% in controls.

Comment on this clone: Its specificity is not known.

Sequencing used immunoSEQ multiplex PCR; TCRdb keeps in-frame clones, though not all of them. This table holds 80,000 to 130,000 clones, 90% to 95% found once. Deletions cut 4 bases from V and 6 bases from J, with 12 bases between. The germline CDR1 and CDR2 sequences are GTSNPN and SVGIG (reference sequence). This CDR3 contains 12 residues. The V and J genes are TRBV30 and TRBJ1-2; D gene uncertain. The material sequenced was Tregs sorted from blood. This TCR was sampled from a human donor in good health. CDR3 sequence reads: CAWMRYGHGYTF. The DNA of the CDR3 is TGTGCCTGGATGCGGTACGGGCATGGCTACACCTTC.